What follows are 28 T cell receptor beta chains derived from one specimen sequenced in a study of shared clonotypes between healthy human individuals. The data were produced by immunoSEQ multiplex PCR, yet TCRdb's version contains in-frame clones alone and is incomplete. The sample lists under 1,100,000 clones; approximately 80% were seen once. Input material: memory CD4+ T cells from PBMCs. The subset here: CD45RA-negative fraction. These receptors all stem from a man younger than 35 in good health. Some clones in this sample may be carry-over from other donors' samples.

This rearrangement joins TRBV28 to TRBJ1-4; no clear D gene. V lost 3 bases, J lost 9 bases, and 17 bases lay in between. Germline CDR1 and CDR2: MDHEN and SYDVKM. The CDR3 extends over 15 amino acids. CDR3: CASSFDLEVGKKLFF. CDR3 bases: TGTGCCAGCAGTTTCGACCTAGAGGTGGGGAAAAAACTGTTTTTT. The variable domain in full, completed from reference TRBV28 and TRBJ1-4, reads DVKVTQSSRYLVKRTGEKVFLECVQDMDHENMFWYRQDPGLGLRLIYFSYDVKMKEKGDIPEGYSVSREKKERFSLILESASTNQTSMYLCASSFDLEVGKKLFFGSGTQLSVL.

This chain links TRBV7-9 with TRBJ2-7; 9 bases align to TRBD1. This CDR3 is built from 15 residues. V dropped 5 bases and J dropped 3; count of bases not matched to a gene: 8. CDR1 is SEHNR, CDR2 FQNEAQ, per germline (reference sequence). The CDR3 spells CASSLPGQGHYEQYF. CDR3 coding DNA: TGTGCCAGCAGCCTACCGGGACAGGGTCACTACGAGCAGTACTTC.

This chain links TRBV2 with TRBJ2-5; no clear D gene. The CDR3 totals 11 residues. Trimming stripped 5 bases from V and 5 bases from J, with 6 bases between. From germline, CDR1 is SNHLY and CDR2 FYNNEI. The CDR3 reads CASSQRETQYF. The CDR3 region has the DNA TGTGCCAGCAGTCAGAGGGAGACCCAGTACTTC.

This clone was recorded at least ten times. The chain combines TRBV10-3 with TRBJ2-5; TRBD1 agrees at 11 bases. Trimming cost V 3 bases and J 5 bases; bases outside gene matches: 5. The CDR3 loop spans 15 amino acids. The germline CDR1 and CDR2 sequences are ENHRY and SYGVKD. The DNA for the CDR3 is TGTGCCATCAGTGAAGGACAGGGGGCTTCGGAGACCCAGTACTTC. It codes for CAISEGQGASETQYF.

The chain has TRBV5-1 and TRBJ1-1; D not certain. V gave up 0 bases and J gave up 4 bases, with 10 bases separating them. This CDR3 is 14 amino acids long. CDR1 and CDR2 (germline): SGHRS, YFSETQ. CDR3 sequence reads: CASSLADWVTEAFF. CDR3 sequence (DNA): TGCGCCAGCAGCTTGGCCGACTGGGTCACTGAAGCTTTCTTT. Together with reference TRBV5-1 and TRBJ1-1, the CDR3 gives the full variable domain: KAGVTQTPRYLIKTRGQQVTLSCSPISGHRSVSWYQQTPGQGLQFLFEYFSETQRNKGNFPGRFSGRQFSNSRSEMNVSTLELGDSALYLCASSLADWVTEAFFGQGTRLTVV.

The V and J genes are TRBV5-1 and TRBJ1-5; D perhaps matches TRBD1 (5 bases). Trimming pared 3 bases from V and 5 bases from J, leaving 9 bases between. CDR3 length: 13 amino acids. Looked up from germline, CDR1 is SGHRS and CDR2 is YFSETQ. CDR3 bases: TGCGCCAGCAGCTCCCGGGGCGATCAGCCCCAGCATTTT. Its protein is CASSSRGDQPQHF.

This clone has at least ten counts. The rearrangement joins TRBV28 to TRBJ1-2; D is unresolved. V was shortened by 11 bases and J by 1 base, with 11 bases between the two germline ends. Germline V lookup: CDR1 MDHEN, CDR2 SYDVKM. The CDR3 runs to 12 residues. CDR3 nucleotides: TGTGCCGTAGGAGCGGTTAACTATGGCTACACCTTC. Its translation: CAVGAVNYGYTF.

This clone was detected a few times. The CDR3 DNA reads TGTGCCAGCAGCGTAGGAGTCTCTGGAAACACCATATATTTT. Translation: CASSVGVSGNTIYF. The chain carries TRBV9 and TRBJ1-3; D remains unclear. This CDR3 is 14 amino acids long. The germline CDR1 and CDR2 sequences are SGDLS and YYNGEE. Between the trimmed V and J ends, which lost 0 bases and 0 bases, there was a span of 4 bases.

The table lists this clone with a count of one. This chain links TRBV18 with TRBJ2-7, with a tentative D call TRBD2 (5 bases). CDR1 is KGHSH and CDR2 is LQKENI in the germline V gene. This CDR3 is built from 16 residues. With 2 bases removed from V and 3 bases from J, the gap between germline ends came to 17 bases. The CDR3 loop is CASSPTSGMGVYEQYF. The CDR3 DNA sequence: TGTGCCAGCTCACCAACGTCGGGAATGGGAGTCTACGAGCAGTACTTC.

CDR3 amino acids: CASSVTRGEQFF. The CDR3 bases are TGTGCCAGCAGTGTTACGCGAGGGGAGCAGTTCTTC. The chain couples TRBV27 to TRBJ2-1; perhaps TRBD2 as D (5 bases). This CDR3 comprises 12 residues. Trimming took 5 bases from V and 10 from J, leaving 12 bases between them. Germline V lookup: CDR1 MNHEY, CDR2 SMNVEV (reference sequence).

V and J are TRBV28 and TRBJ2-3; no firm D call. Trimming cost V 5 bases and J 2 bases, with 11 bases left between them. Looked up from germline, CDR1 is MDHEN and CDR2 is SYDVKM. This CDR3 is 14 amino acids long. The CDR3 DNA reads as TGTGCCAGCAGTGAGGCTGGCGCCACAGATACGCAGTATTTT. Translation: CASSEAGATDTQYF. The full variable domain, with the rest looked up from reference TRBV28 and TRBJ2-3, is DVKVTQSSRYLVKRTGEKVFLECVQDMDHENMFWYRQDPGLGLRLIYFSYDVKMKEKGDIPEGYSVSREKKERFSLILESASTNQTSMYLCASSEAGATDTQYFGPGTRLTVL.

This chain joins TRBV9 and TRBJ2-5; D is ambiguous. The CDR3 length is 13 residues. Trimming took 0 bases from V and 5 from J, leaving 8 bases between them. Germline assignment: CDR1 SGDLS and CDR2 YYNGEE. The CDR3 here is CASSVERSETQYF. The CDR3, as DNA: TGTGCCAGCAGCGTAGAGAGGAGTGAGACCCAGTACTTC.

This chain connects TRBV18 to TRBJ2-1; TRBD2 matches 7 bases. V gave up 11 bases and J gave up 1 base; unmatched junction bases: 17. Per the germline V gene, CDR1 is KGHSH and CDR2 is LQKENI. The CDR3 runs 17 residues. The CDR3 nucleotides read TGTGCCTCGACAGTTGGGCTAGCGGTGAGTTCCTACAATGAGCAGTTCTTC. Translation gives CASTVGLAVSSYNEQFF. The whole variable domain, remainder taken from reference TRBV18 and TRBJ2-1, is NAGVMQNPRHLVRRRGQEARLRCSPMKGHSHVYWYRQLPEEGLKFMVYLQKENIIDESGMPKERFSAEFPKEGPSILRIQQVVRGDSAAYFCASTVGLAVSSYNEQFFGPGTRLTVL.

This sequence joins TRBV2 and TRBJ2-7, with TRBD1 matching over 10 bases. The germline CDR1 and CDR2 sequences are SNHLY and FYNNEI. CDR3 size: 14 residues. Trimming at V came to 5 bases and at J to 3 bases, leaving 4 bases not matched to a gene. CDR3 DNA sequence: TGTGCCAGCAGTCAGACAGGGGGCAACTACGAGCAGTACTTC. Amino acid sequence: CASSQTGGNYEQYF.

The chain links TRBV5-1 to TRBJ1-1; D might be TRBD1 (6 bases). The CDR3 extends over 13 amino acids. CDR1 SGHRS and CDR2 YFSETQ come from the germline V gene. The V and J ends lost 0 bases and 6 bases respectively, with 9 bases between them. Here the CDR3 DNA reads TGCGCCAGCAGCTTGGAGGGGGGCTCTGAAGCTTTCTTT. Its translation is CASSLEGGSEAFF.

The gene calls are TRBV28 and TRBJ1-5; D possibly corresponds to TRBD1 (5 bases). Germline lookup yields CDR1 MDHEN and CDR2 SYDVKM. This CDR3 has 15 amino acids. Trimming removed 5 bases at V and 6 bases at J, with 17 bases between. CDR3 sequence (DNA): TGTGCCAGCAGTCCCCCGGGGACTAGCGGTCAGCCCCAGCATTTT. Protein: CASSPPGTSGQPQHF.

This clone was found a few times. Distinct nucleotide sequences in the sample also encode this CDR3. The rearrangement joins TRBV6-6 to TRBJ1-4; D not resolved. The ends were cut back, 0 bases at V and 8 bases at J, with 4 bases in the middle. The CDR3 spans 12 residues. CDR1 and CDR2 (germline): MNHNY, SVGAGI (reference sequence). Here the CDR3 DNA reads TGTGCCAGCAGTTACTCGGGGGAAAAACTGTTTTTT. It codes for CASSYSGEKLFF.

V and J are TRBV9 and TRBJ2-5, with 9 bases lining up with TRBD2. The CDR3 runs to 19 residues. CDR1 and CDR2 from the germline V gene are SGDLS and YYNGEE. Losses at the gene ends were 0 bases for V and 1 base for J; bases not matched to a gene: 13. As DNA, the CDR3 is TGTGCCAGCAGCGTAGGGGGTAGCGGGAGATCTGGGAGCCAAGAGACCCAGTACTTC. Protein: CASSVGGSGRSGSQETQYF.

The CDR3 region has the DNA TGTGCCAGCTCACCACGGCCCGGGACAGGTGCCCTAGCGGCCGATTTCCCCTCCTACAATGAGCAGTTCTTC. Translating it yields CASSPRPGTGALAADFPSYNEQFF. This chain joins TRBV18 and TRBJ2-1, with a tentative D call TRBD1 (8 bases). The CDR3 runs 24 residues. V shed 1 base and J shed 0 bases, with 34 bases lying between them. Per the germline V gene, CDR1 is KGHSH and CDR2 is LQKENI.

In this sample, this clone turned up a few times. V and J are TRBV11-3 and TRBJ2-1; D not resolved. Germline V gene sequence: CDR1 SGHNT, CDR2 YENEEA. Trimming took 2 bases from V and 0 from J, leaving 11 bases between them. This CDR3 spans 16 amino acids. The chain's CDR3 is CASSLRSTVSYNEQFF. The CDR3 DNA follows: TGTGCCAGCAGCTTAAGATCCACGGTCTCCTACAATGAGCAGTTCTTC.

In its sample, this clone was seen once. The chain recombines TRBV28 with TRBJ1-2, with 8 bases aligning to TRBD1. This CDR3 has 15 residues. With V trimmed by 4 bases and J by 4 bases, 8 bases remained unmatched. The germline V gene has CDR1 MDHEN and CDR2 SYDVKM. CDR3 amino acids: CASSSRDRPLYGYTF. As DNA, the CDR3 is TGTGCCAGCAGTTCCCGGGACAGGCCGCTCTATGGCTACACCTTC.

For the CDR3, the DNA is TGTGCCAGCAGCGTCAGCGGGAGGGCCGCCGAGCAGTACTTC. Translating gives CASSVSGRAAEQYF. J is TRBJ2-7 and V is TRBV7-2; 10 positions match TRBD2. CDR1 and CDR2 from the germline V gene are SGHTA and FQGNSA. This CDR3 region has 14 residues. J gave up 6 bases and V 5 bases, and 7 bases lay outside the gene matches.

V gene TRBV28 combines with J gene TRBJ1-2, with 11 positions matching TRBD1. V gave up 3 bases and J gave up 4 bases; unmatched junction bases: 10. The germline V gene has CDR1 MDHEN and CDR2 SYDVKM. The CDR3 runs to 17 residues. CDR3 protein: CASSLGTGGYLGYGYTF. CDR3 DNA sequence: TGTGCCAGCAGTTTGGGGACAGGGGGATATCTTGGCTATGGCTACACCTTC.

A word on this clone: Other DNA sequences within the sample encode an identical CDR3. The CDR3 region has the DNA TGTGCCAGCAGCTTGAGTGGAAACACCGGGGAGCTGTTTTTT. Its protein is CASSLSGNTGELFF. The V call is TRBV7-2, the J call TRBJ2-2; D remains ambiguous. The germline gives CDR1 SGHTA, CDR2 FQGNSA. This CDR3 is 14 amino acids long. The V end lost 3 bases, the J end lost 2 bases, and 7 bases lay between the germline ends. The whole variable domain, remainder taken from reference TRBV7-2 and TRBJ2-2, is GAGVSQSPSNKVTEKGKDVELRCDPISGHTALYWYRQSLGQGLEFLIYFQGNSAPDKSGLPSDRFSAERTGGSVSTLTIQRTQQEDSAVYLCASSLSGNTGELFFGEGSRLTVL.

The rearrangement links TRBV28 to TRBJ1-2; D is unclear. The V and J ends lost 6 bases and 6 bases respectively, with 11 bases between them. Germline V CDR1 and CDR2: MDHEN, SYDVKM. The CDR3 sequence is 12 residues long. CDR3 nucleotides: TGTGCCAGCAGCCGACACTCAGATGGCTACACCTTC. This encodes CASSRHSDGYTF.

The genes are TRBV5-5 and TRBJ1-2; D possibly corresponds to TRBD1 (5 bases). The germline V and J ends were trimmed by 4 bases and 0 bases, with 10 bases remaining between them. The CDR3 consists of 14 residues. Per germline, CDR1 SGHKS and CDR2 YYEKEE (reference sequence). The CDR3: CASSGDRANYGYTF. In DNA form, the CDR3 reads TGTGCCAGCAGCGGCGACAGAGCTAACTATGGCTACACCTTC.

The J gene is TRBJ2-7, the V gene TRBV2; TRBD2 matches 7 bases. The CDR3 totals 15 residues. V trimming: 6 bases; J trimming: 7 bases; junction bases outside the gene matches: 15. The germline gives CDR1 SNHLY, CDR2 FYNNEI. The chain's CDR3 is CASRETSAIGREQYF. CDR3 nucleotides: TGTGCCAGCAGAGAAACTAGCGCTATAGGACGAGAGCAGTACTTC.

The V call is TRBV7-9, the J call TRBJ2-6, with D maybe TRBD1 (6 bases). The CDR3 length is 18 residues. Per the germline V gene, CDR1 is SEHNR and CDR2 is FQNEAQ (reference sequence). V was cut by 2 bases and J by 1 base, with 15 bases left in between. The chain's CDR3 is CASSLSPGRGSGANVLTF. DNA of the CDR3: TGTGCCAGCAGCTTATCTCCCGGAAGGGGGTCTGGGGCCAACGTCCTGACTTTC.